This T cell receptor beta chain was captured in a study of CD8+ T cells in alopecia areata. Whole-study results and caveats: Lesional scalp displayed greater clonality than normal scalp, most notably in alopecia totalis/universalis. Clarity of TCR sharing across patients fell short of that in mice, possibly HLA-related.

Germline CDR1 reads LGHNA; CDR2 reads YNFKEQ. V was shortened by 0 bases and J by 5 bases, with 12 bases between the two germline ends. CDR3 size: 15 residues. cDNA reverse transcribed from extracted RNA served as the sequencing template. Sequencing was performed with immunoSEQ multiplex PCR; in TCRdb, only in-frame clones are kept and a portion is missing. The sample lists fewer than 200,000 clones; 59% were seen once. Notes on this clone: Its cognate antigen is unknown.

Collection of lesional scalp punch biopsies and peripheral blood was performed in alopecia areata patients. V is TRBV4-2 and J is TRBJ2-3; D is unresolved. This TCR was recovered from a human donor with alopecia areata. The sample was CD4+ T cells sorted from blood, taken at week 0. In nucleotides, the CDR3 is TGTGCCAGCAGCCAAGATATGGTAGCCGGAGATACGCAGTATTTT. It translates to CASSQDMVAGDTQYF.